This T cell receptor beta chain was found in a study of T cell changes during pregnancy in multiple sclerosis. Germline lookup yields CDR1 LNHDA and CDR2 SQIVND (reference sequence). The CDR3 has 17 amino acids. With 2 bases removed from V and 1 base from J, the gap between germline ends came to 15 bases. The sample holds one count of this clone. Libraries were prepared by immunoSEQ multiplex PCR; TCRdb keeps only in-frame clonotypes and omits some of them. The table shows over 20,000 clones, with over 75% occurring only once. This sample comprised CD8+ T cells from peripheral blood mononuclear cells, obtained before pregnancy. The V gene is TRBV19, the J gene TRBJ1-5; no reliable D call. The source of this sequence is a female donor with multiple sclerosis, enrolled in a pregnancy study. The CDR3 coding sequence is TGTGCCAGTAGTATAACGGCCTTTCCCGGGAGCAATCAGCCCCAGCATTTT. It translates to CASSITAFPGSNQPQHF.